A selection of T cell receptor beta chains follows, all from one sample in a study of shared clonotypes between healthy human individuals. Here immunoSEQ multiplex PCR was the method, and the copy in TCRdb shows in-frame clones only, minus some. The table records about 1.5 million clones, nearly 99% of them present only once. Source material: naive CD4+ T cells sorted from blood. These receptors all come from a young man in good health. Each CDR3 is given with its conserved first and last residue. D genes are given only for firm matches. Clone size is given for some rows only: seen once, a few or many times, or a class if the clone is expanded.

. | TRBD2 | TRBJ2-6 | TRBV5-1 | TGCGCCAGCAGCTTGGAGCCTAGCGGGAGGGCCATCCCAGTCTCTGGGGCCAACGTCCTGACTTTC | CASSLEPSGRAIPVSGANVLTF
. | . | TRBJ2-5 | TRBV6-6 | TGTGCCAGCAGTTACTTAGGGTCCGGGTACTTC | CASSYLGSGYF
. | . | TRBJ2-3 | TRBV4-1 | TGCGCCAGCAGCCAAGTCCTTGTGGATACGCAGTATTTT | CASSQVLVDTQYF
. | TRBD2 | TRBJ2-3 | TRBV5-4 | TGTGCCAGCAGCTGGAGGCGGGAGACAGATACGCAGTATTTT | CASSWRRETDTQYF
. | . | TRBJ2-7 | TRBV28 | TGTGCCAGCAGTTTACCCCAGGGTCTCTCCTACGAGCAGTACTTC | CASSLPQGLSYEQYF
. | TRBD2 | TRBJ2-7 | TRBV5-6 | TGTGCCAGCAGCAAGCTAGCGGGAGGGCCCGGAGAGCAGTACTTC | CASSKLAGGPGEQYF
. | . | TRBJ1-4 | TRBV28 | TGTGCCAGCAGTTCCGGGGGGCCGGAAAAACTGTTTTTT | CASSSGGPEKLFF
. | . | TRBJ2-7 | TRBV4-3 | TGCGCCAGCAGCCAAGCGGTTTCTAGCATCCACGAGCAGTACTTC | CASSQAVSSIHEQYF
. | . | TRBJ1-1 | TRBV2 | TGTGCCATCCACGTACTCCAAGGGTGGGGCACTGAAGCTTTCTTT | CAIHVLQGWGTEAFF
once | . | TRBJ2-7 | TRBV27 | TGTGCCAGCAGGGAAGACTCTCGAAGCTCCTACGAGCAGTACTTC | CASREDSRSSYEQYF
. | TRBD2 | TRBJ2-1 | TRBV4-1 | TGCGCCAGCAGCCAACTGATGGGACTAGCGGGAATCAATGAGCAGTTCTTC | CASSQLMGLAGINEQFF
. | TRBD2 | TRBJ2-1 | TRBV9 | TGTGCCAGCAGCGTAGCGCAGCGGGAGGGTTTATACAATGAGCAGTTCTTC | CASSVAQREGLYNEQFF
. | . | TRBJ1-1 | TRBV5-1 | TGCGCCAGCAGCTTGGGGGAGGGCACTCAGAACACTGAAGCTTTCTTT | CASSLGEGTQNTEAFF
. | . | TRBJ2-1 | TRBV6-6 | TGTGCCAGCAGTTCGTTAGGACAGAGAGACGGGTTCTTC | CASSSLGQRDGFF
. | TRBD1 | TRBJ1-1 | TRBV5-1 | TGCGCCAGCAGCTTCCAGACAGGGCAGGGCACTGAAGCTTTCTTT | CASSFQTGQGTEAFF
once | . | TRBJ1-1 | TRBV5-1 | TGCGCCAGCAGCTTCTTTGTCGGGGAGAACACTGAAGCTTTCTTT | CASSFFVGENTEAFF
. | TRBD2 | TRBJ2-1 | TRBV10-3 | TGTGCCATCAGTAGTAGCGGGAGGGTAGAGCAGTTCTTC | CAISSSGRVEQFF
. | . | TRBJ1-1 | TRBV9 | TGTGCCAGCAGCGGAGGGGTCTATGACACTGAAGCTTTCTTT | CASSGGVYDTEAFF
. | . | TRBJ1-5 | TRBV2 | TGTGCCAGCAGTGTTTTAAATATCCTGGGAGGGCAGCCCCAGCATTTT | CASSVLNILGGQPQHF
. | TRBD1 | TRBJ1-3 | TRBV10-2 | TGCGCCAGCAGTGAGTTTCCGGGACAGGGGGCACCTGGAAACACCATATATTTT | CASSEFPGQGAPGNTIYF
. | . | TRBJ2-6 | TRBV28 | TGTGCCAGCAGCATGCGCGCAGGGGACCTCTTTTACGGGGCCAACGTCCTGACTTTC | CASSMRAGDLFYGANVLTF
. | . | TRBJ1-4 | TRBV18 | TGTGCCAGCTCACCAGCCTCAACTAATGAAAAACTGTTTTTT | CASSPASTNEKLFF
once | . | TRBJ2-6 | TRBV18 | TGTGCCAGCTCATCGGCCGGGACTGGGGCCAACGTCCTGACTTTC | CASSSAGTGANVLTF
. | TRBD2 | TRBJ2-3 | TRBV12-5 | TGTGCTAGTGCCCAACTGTCGGGCGGGAGGGCCATTACGCAGTATTTT | CASAQLSGGRAITQYF
. | TRBD1 | TRBJ2-5 | TRBV6-6 | TGTGCCAGCAGCCGTTCAGGGGGCGAGGAGACCCAGTACTTC | CASSRSGGEETQYF
. | . | TRBJ2-5 | TRBV2 | TGTGCCAGTCGGGACGATCAAGAGACCCAGTACTTC | CASRDDQETQYF
. | . | TRBJ2-1 | TRBV11-2 | TGTGCCAGCAGCTTTGCCGGGACTCAGGAGCAGTTCTTC | CASSFAGTQEQFF
. | TRBD2 | TRBJ2-3 | TRBV10-3 | TGTGCCCTCGCGAGCCAGCGGGAGTCAGGAGATACGCAGTATTTT | CALASQRESGDTQYF
. | . | TRBJ2-7 | TRBV29-1 | TGCAGCGTTCGATGGGGGGCCCACGAGCAGTACTTC | CSVRWGAHEQYF
. | . | TRBJ2-1 | TRBV5-1 | TGCGCCAGCAGCCCGGGACAATCTGGTTATGAGCAGTTCTTC | CASSPGQSGYEQFF
. | . | TRBJ1-2 | TRBV5-4 | TGTGCCAGCAGCTTGACAGGAGCTAACTATGGCTACACCTTC | CASSLTGANYGYTF
. | . | TRBJ2-2 | TRBV19 | TGTGCCAGTAGTATACCGGGAACTCCCGGGGAGCTGTTTTTT | CASSIPGTPGELFF
. | TRBD1 | TRBJ2-7 | TRBV5-6 | TGTGCCAGCAGCTTCATTTGGACAGGATCCTACGAGCAGTACTTC | CASSFIWTGSYEQYF
. | TRBD2 | TRBJ2-5 | TRBV28 | TGTGCCAGCAGTTGGACTAGCGGAATTCAAGAGACCCAGTACTTC | CASSWTSGIQETQYF
. | TRBD1 | TRBJ1-1 | TRBV5-1 | TGCGCCAGCAGCAGGCCGGGACAGCCTGACATGAACACTGAAGCTTTCTTT | CASSRPGQPDMNTEAFF
. | TRBD2 | TRBJ2-7 | TRBV5-1 | TGCGCCAGCAGCTTGAGCGGGATCCCGGGGGAGCAGTACTTC | CASSLSGIPGEQYF
. | . | TRBJ2-1 | TRBV7-2 | TGTGCCAGCAGAGTAGCGGTCTACAATGAGCAGTTCTTC | CASRVAVYNEQFF
. | TRBD2 | TRBJ2-1 | TRBV4-1 | TGCGCCAGCAGCCAAGTGGCACTAGCGGGAGGTAGTAATGAGCAGTTCTTC | CASSQVALAGGSNEQFF
. | . | TRBJ1-3 | TRBV6-5 | TGTGCCAGCAGTTTTTTGAAGGGGAGTGGAAACACCATATATTTT | CASSFLKGSGNTIYF
. | . | TRBJ1-1 | TRBV5-6 | TGTGCCAGCAGAAGGTGGGCCCCAACTGAAGCTTTCTTT | CASRRWAPTEAFF
. | . | TRBJ1-4 | TRBV9 | TGTGCCAGCAGCGTTGGGGGGACTTTTGAAAAACTGTTTTTT | CASSVGGTFEKLFF
. | TRBD2 | TRBJ2-2 | TRBV29-1 | TGCAGCGTCGCCTGGACTAGCGGGAGCTCCGGGGAGCTGTTTTTT | CSVAWTSGSSGELFF
. | . | TRBJ2-1 | TRBV27 | TGTGCCAGCAGTGGCAGGGGCAATGAGCAGTTCTTC | CASSGRGNEQFF
. | TRBD2 | TRBJ2-3 | TRBV4-1 | TGCGCCAGCAGCCAATTGCCAGCGGGGAGGAGCACAGATACGCAGTATTTT | CASSQLPAGRSTDTQYF
once | TRBD2 | TRBJ2-3 | TRBV27 | TGTGCCAGCAGTTCTGGGGGTCTAGCGGGGACAGATACGCAGTATTTT | CASSSGGLAGTDTQYF
once | . | TRBJ2-7 | TRBV7-2 | TGTGCCAGCAGCTTCGCAGGGACCTACGAGCAGTACTTC | CASSFAGTYEQYF
. | . | TRBJ1-1 | TRBV9 | TGTGCCAGCAGCGCCACGGGAAGGACTGAAGCTTTCTTT | CASSATGRTEAFF
. | . | TRBJ2-3 | TRBV4-1 | TGCGCCAGCAGCCAGATAGCAGATACGCAGTATTTT | CASSQIADTQYF
. | . | TRBJ2-5 | TRBV5-1 | TGCGCCAGCAGCCTGACTCAAGAGACCCAGTACTTC | CASSLTQETQYF
. | . | TRBJ2-7 | TRBV5-5 | TGTGCCAGCAGCGTCTCGTGGGGCGCGGCCTCCTACGAGCAGTACTTC | CASSVSWGAASYEQYF
. | . | TRBJ2-7 | TRBV2 | TGTGCCAGCAGTGTCCGGGACGGAAGCTCCTACGAGCAGTACTTC | CASSVRDGSSYEQYF
. | TRBD2 | TRBJ2-1 | TRBV15 | TGTGCCACCAGATCCGGGACTAGCGGGAGGGCCGTCCTACGCAATGAGCAGTTCTTC | CATRSGTSGRAVLRNEQFF